This entry concerns a single T cell receptor (beta chain). What it binds is not known. This entry comes from a study of cytomegalovirus exposure and HLA in healthy donors. Across the whole study: Caucasian-associated ancestry cluster membership applied to around 76% of several hundred genotyped donors. General observations from the study: The authors listed some 150 TCR beta chains as cytomegalovirus-associated. In a later analysis, donors in an Asian-associated ancestry cluster reportedly had fewer N-insertions in productive TCRs than the cohort mean.

In the PCR, 60 Vbeta and 13 Jbeta primers were used. Original processing methods: In a later analysis, around 11 million of approximately 86 million unique beta chains occurred in at least two donors. Data came from immunoSEQ multiplex PCR; TCRdb stores just in-frame clones and leaves some out. From that table come the V and J calls and clone size; the DNA was used to work out D and trimming. Its clone listing holds under 95,000 clones. V lost 3 bases to trimming and J lost 0 bases, with 10 bases between them. CDR1 and CDR2 from the germline V gene are SGHKS and YYEKEE (reference sequence). CDR3 size: 15 residues.

The TCR was taken from a man between 50 and 59 years old in good health and CMV-seronegative. The J gene is TRBJ2-1, the V gene TRBV5-5; tentatively, D is TRBD2 (6 bases). What was sequenced was PBMCs. This CDR3 reads CASSSGGSSYNEQFF. The CDR3 nucleotides are TGTGCCAGCAGCTCCGGGGGATCCTCCTACAATGAGCAGTTCTTC. Supplemented by reference TRBV5-5 and TRBJ2-1, the full variable domain reads DAGVTQSPTHLIKTRGQQVTLRCSPISGHKSVSWYQQVLGQGPQFIFQYYEKEERGRGNFPDRFSARQFPNYSSELNVNALLLGDSALYLCASSSGGSSYNEQFFGPGTRLTVL.